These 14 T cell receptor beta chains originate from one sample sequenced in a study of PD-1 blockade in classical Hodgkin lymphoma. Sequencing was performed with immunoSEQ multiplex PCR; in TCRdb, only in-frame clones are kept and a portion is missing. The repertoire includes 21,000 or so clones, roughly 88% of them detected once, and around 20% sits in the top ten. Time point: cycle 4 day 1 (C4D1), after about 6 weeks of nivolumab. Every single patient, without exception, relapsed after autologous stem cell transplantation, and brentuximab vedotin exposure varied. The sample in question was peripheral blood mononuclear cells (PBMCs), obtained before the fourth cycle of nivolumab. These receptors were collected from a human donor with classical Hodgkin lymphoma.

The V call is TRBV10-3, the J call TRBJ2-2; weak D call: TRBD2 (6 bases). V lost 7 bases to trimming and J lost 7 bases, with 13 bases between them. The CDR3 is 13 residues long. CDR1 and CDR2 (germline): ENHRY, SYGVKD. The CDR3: CAITTTRGGELFF. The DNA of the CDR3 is TGTGCCATCACCACGACTAGGGGCGGGGAGCTGTTTTTT.

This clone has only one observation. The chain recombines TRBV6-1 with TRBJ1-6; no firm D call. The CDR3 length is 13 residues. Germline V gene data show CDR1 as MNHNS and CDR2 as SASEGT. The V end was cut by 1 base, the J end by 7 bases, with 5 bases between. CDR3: CASSEVGNSPLHF. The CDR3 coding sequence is TGTGCCAGCAGTGAAGTAGGGAATTCACCCCTCCACTTT.

The CDR3 bases are TGCGCCAGCAGCCCCGGGACTAGGAGCACAGATACGCAGTATTTT. Residues: CASSPGTRSTDTQYF. The V call is TRBV4-1, the J call TRBJ2-3, with 8 bases identical to TRBD2. Looked up from germline, CDR1 is MGHRA and CDR2 is YSYEKL. V trimming: 4 bases; J trimming: 0 bases; junction bases outside the gene matches: 3. The CDR3 sequence is 15 residues long.

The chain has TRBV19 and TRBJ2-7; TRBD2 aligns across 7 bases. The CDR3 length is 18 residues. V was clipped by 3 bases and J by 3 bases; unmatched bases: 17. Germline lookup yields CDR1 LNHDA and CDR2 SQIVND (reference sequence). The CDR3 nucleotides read TGTGCCAGTAGTATGGGACTATTACAATCGCGGGGAGTCTACGAGCAGTACTTC. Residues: CASSMGLLQSRGVYEQYF. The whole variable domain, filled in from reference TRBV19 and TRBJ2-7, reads DGGITQSPKYLFRKEGQNVTLSCEQNLNHDAMYWYRQDPGQGLRLIYYSQIVNDFQKGDIAEGYSVSREKKESFPLTVTSAQKNPTAFYLCASSMGLLQSRGVYEQYFGPGTRLTVT.

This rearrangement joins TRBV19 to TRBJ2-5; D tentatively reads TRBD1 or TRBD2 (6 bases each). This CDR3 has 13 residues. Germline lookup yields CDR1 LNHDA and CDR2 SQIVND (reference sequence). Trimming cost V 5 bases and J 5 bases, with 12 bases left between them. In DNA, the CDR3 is TGTGCCAGTAGTGTAGGGGGGCGGGAGACCCAGTACTTC. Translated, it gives CASSVGGRETQYF.

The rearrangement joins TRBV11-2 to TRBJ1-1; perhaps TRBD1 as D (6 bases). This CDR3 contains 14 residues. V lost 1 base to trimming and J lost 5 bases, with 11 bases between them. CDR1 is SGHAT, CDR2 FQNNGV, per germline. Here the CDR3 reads CASSLGGGRTEAFF. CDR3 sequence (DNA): TGTGCCAGCAGCTTAGGTGGGGGCCGAACTGAAGCTTTCTTT. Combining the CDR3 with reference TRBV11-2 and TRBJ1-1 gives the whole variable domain EAGVAQSPRYKIIEKRQSVAFWCNPISGHATLYWYQQILGQGPKLLIQFQNNGVVDDSQLPKDRFSAERLKGVDSTLKIQPAKLEDSAVYLCASSLGGGRTEAFFGQGTRLTVV.

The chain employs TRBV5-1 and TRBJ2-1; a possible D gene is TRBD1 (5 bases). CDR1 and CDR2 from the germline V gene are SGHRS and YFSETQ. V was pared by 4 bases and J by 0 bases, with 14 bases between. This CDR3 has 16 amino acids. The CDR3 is CASSPATDSSYNEQFF. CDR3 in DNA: TGCGCCAGCAGCCCCGCGACAGATAGCTCCTACAATGAGCAGTTCTTC.

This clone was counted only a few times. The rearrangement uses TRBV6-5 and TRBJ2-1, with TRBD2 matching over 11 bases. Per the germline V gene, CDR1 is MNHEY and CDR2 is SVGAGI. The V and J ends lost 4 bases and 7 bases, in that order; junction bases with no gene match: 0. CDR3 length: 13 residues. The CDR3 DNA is TGTGCCAGCAGTTGGACTAGCGGGAATGAGCAGTTCTTC. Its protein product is CASSWTSGNEQFF.

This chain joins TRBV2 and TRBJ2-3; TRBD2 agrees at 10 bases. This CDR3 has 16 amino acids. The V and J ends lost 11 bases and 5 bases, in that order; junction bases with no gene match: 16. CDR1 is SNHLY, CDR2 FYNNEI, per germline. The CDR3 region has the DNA TGTGCCGACAGCGTTGGGAGCGGGGGGGCCGTAGATACGCAGTATTTT. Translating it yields CADSVGSGGAVDTQYF.

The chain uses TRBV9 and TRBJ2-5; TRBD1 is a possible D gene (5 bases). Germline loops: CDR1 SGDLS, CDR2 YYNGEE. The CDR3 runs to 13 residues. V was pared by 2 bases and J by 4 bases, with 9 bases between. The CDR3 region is CASSVDRAETQYF. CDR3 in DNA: TGTGCCAGCAGCGTTGACAGAGCAGAGACCCAGTACTTC.

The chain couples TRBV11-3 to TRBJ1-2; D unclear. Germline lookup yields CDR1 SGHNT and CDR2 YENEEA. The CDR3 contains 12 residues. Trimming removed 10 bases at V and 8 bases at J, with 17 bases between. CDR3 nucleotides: TGTGCCAAATACTCAGAAGGTGGCGGCTACACCTTC. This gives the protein CAKYSEGGGYTF.

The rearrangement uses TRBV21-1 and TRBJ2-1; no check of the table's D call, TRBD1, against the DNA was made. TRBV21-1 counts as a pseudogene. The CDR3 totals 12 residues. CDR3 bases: TGTGCCAGCAGCAAAGATTGGGGCGAGCAGTTCTTC. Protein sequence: CASSKDWGEQFF.

The DNA for the CDR3 is TGTGCCAGTAGTATAGATTGGGTCGACAGGGTGGTTTACAATGAGCAGTTCTTC. It translates to CASSIDWVDRVVYNEQFF. J is TRBJ2-1 and V is TRBV19, with TRBD1 identical over 7 bases. Trimming took 0 bases from V and 4 from J; bases not matched to a gene: 12. Germline V gives CDR1 LNHDA, CDR2 SQIVND (reference sequence). The CDR3 spans 18 residues.

CDR3 coding DNA: TGTGCCAGCAGCTTGGAATGGGGGCAAATTAACGGGGAGCTGTTTTTT. Its translation: CASSLEWGQINGELFF. This rearrangement joins TRBV5-4 to TRBJ2-2, with D perhaps matching TRBD1 (6 bases). Germline V gene data show CDR1 as SGHNT and CDR2 as YYREEE (reference sequence). V was cut by 0 bases and J by 7 bases, with 16 bases left in between. The CDR3 extends over 16 amino acids.